This TCR beta chain was profiled in a study of response to subunit inactivated influenza vaccine. TCRdb fed the RT-PCR reads into MiXCR, producing one record per CDR3 protein. The top ten clones hold 10% of a sample with more than 700,000 distinct CDR3 sequences, around 21% of them seen once. The CDR3 has 15 amino acids. The V gene's germline CDR1 is SGHAT and CDR2 FQNNGV. The germline V and J ends were trimmed by 7 bases and 6 bases, with 18 bases remaining between them. As to this clonotype: Its specificity is not known.

Study-wide findings and caveats: Every seasonal influenza vaccination brings in few new T cells, the authors suggested.

This TCR came from a man aged 50-59 years who received an inactivated influenza vaccine. The rearrangement uses TRBV11-2 and TRBJ2-2; D may be TRBD2 (6 bases). The sequencing used PBMCs from blood, collected about 5 days after vaccination. In nucleotides, the CDR3 is TGTGCCAGCACCGTGGGTCTGGCGGGACCCGGGGAGCTGTTTTTT. Protein: CASTVGLAGPGELFF.